Listed below are T cell receptor beta chains from one sample, sequenced in a study of Graves' ophthalmopathy and Graves' hyperthyroidism. TCRdb reprocessed the multiplex PCR reads via MiXCR and lists one record per CDR3 protein. The table lists roughly 400,000 distinct CDR3 sequences, 15% to 20% of them singletons. Sample: peripheral blood. These receptor sequences come from a young woman with Graves' ophthalmopathy. Both conserved end residues are part of each CDR3. A D gene is named only where the DNA matches it firmly. Not all rows give a size; the values are once, few, many and, for expanded clones, a class.

TRBV11-2	many	NA	TRBJ2-5	TGTGCCAGCAGCCCCAGGGGAAGCGGAGACCCTCAAGAGACCCAGTACTTC	CASSPRGSGDPQETQYF
TRBV28	many	TRBD2	TRBJ2-5	TGTGCCAGCAGGGGACAAAAAGAATGGACTAGCGGGGGCCAAGAGACCCAGTACTTC	CASRGQKEWTSGGQETQYF
TRBV9	many	NA	TRBJ2-7	TGTGCCAGCAGCGTATCGGGAGACTACGAGCAGTACTTC	CASSVSGDYEQYF
TRBV7-2	many	TRBD2	TRBJ2-7	TGTGCCAGCAGCTTTAGCGGGATAAGCGGGTACGAGCAGTACTTC	CASSFSGISGYEQYF
TRBV4-1	many	TRBD2	TRBJ2-4	TGCGCCAGCAGCGAACCTAGCGGGAGGGCAACTCCTAGCAAAAACATTCAGTACTTC	CASSEPSGRATPSKNIQYF
TRBV6-2/TRBV6-3	many	NA	TRBJ1-5	TGTGCCAGCAGTTCCGACCGAGATTTTTATAGCAATCAGCCCCAGCATTTT	CASSSDRDFYSNQPQHF
TRBV29-1	many	NA	TRBJ1-1	TGCAGCGTTGAAGAACGAACTTACGCTGAAGCTTTCTTT	CSVEERTYAEAFF
TRBV20-1	NA	NA	TRBJ1-1	TGCAGTGCCAGACAGGTGGGCACTGAAGCTTTCTTT	CSARQVGTEAFF
TRBV27	many	NA	TRBJ1-1	TGTGCCAGCAGATCGATCAGGATAAACACTGAAGCTTTCTTT	CASRSIRINTEAFF
TRBV20-1	NA	TRBD1	TRBJ1-1	TGCAGCGGACGCAGCAGGGGGACTGAAGCTTTCTTT	CSGRSRGTEAFF
TRBV7-2	few	NA	TRBJ2-2	TGTGCCAGCAGCTTAGATTCCGTAGGGGAGCTGTTTTTT	CASSLDSVGELFF
TRBV6-2/TRBV6-3	NA	NA	TRBJ1-1	TGTGCCAGCAGTGCATGGACGGGGAACACTGAAGCTTTCTTT	CASSAWTGNTEAFF
TRBV19	NA	TRBD2	TRBJ2-4	TGTGCCAGTAGTATCGCGGGAGGAGCAGCCAAAAACATTCAGTACTTC	CASSIAGGAAKNIQYF
TRBV28	many	TRBD2	TRBJ2-5	TGTGCCAGCAGTTTATGGCGGGAGGGATTGGAGACCCAGTACTTC	CASSLWREGLETQYF
TRBV6-1	NA	TRBD1	TRBJ1-2	TGTGCCAGCAGGGGACCCGAGGGGCAGGGGGCATATGGCTACACCTTC	CASRGPEGQGAYGYTF
TRBV7-9	NA	NA	TRBJ1-3	TGTGCCAGCAGCTTAGCACAGTTATCCGGAAACACCATATATTTT	CASSLAQLSGNTIYF
TRBV11-2	many	TRBD1	TRBJ2-7	TGTGCCAGCACCTATTATCCCCGGGACAGGGTTGTCTACGAGCAGTACTTC	CASTYYPRDRVVYEQYF
TRBV7-8	many	NA	TRBJ1-2	TGTGCCAGCAGCGTTAGGCCCCAGGACCAAAACTATGGCTACACCTTC	CASSVRPQDQNYGYTF
TRBV19	once	NA	TRBJ1-1	TGTGCCAGTAGTATAGCGACAGCCACTGAAGCTTTCTTT	CASSIATATEAFF
TRBV6-2/TRBV6-3	many	TRBD1	TRBJ2-5	TGTGCCAGCAGTTACGACCTCAGGGGGCGACGATTTCAAGAGACCCAGTACTTC	CASSYDLRGRRFQETQYF
TRBV12-3/TRBV12-4	many	NA	TRBJ1-6	TGTGCCAGCACCCTGCCTGGGGGTGGGGGACTTCGAAATTCACCCCTCCACTTT	CASTLPGGGGLRNSPLHF
TRBV10-3	many	NA	TRBJ2-2	TGTTCTACACTGGGGAGGAGGGCGAACACCGGGGAGCTGTTTTTT	CSTLGRRANTGELFF
TRBV6-1	NA	TRBD1	TRBJ1-2	TGTGCCAGCAGCGAAACGACAGGGCTCGGCTATGGCTACACCTTC	CASSETTGLGYGYTF
TRBV28	NA	NA	TRBJ2-5	TGTGCCAGCAGTTTGCCCAGCGACAGATCGACTACCCAAGAGACCCAGTACTTC	CASSLPSDRSTTQETQYF
TRBV3-1	few	NA	TRBJ1-5	TGTGCCAGCAGCCAAGAGGGCGGAAGCAATCAGCCCCAGCATTTT	CASSQEGGSNQPQHF
TRBV9	many	TRBD1	TRBJ2-5	TGTGCCAGCGGAACAGGGGGCCAAGAGGCCCAGTACTTC	CASGTGGQEAQYF
TRBV28	many	NA	TRBJ1-2	TGTGCCAGCAGCCTCAACTATGGCTACACCTTC	CASSLNYGYTF
TRBV7-3	many	TRBD2	TRBJ2-7	TGTGCCAGCAGCTTAACCCCAGCGGGACTCTACGAGCAGTACTTC	CASSLTPAGLYEQYF
TRBV12-3/TRBV12-4	many	NA	TRBJ2-5	TGTGCCAGCAGCCACTCAGACTTCCAAGAGACCCAGTACTTC	CASSHSDFQETQYF
TRBV19	many	NA	TRBJ1-1	TGTGCCAGTACCATCTTGGGCAGGGAAGGAACTGAAGCTTTCTTT	CASTILGREGTEAFF
TRBV10-3	many	NA	TRBJ1-2	TGTGCCATCAGTGTTGGGACAACTATCAACTATGGCTACACCTTC	CAISVGTTINYGYTF
TRBV5-1	many	TRBD1	TRBJ1-2	TGCGCCAGCAAACCTGAGAGGGGCGACAGGGTTTACGGCTACACCTTC	CASKPERGDRVYGYTF
TRBV6-1	many	NA	TRBJ1-3	TGTGCCAGTAACGCAGGGGAAGAAAACACCATATATTTT	CASNAGEENTIYF
TRBV6-5	NA	NA	TRBJ2-7	TGTGCCAGCAGTTTAACTAGACGGCCCCTTGTCGAGCAGTACTTC	CASSLTRRPLVEQYF
TRBV12-3/TRBV12-4	NA	TRBD2	TRBJ2-7	TGTGCCAGCAGTTACGGGGGGGAGAACGAGCAGTACTTC	CASSYGGENEQYF
TRBV7-2	NA	TRBD1	TRBJ2-7	TGTGCCAGCAGCCAAGTGGCAGGGGGCTATGAAGAGCAGTACTTC	CASSQVAGGYEEQYF
TRBV5-1	many	NA	TRBJ2-7	TGCGCCAGCAGCCTCCGGGGATCGGGCGAGCAGTACTTC	CASSLRGSGEQYF
TRBV6-1	many	TRBD2	TRBJ2-4	TGTGCCAGCAGTCCCGGGACTAGCGGGAGTAAGCACATTCAGTACTTC	CASSPGTSGSKHIQYF
TRBV6-5	many	NA	TRBJ1-1	TGTGCCAGCAGTTTTCCTGGGGGGGGGGAACCTGAAGCTTTCTTT	CASSFPGGGEPEAFF
TRBV28	many	TRBD1	TRBJ1-5	TGTGCCAGCAGGGATGACAGGGGAAGTCAGCCCCAGCATTTT	CASRDDRGSQPQHF
TRBV6-2/TRBV6-3	many	NA	TRBJ2-7	TGTGCCAGCGGAGGACAAGACCTCTACGAGCAGTACTTC	CASGGQDLYEQYF
TRBV28	NA	NA	TRBJ2-7	TGTGCCAGCAAGTCGCAGGTAGAGGACGAGCAGTACTTC	CASKSQVEDEQYF
TRBV7-9	many	NA	TRBJ2-7	TGTGCCAGCAGCTTAAAAGCTACCGGTCGGTACGAGCAGTACTTC	CASSLKATGRYEQYF
TRBV7-2	many	NA	TRBJ2-7	TGTGCCAGCAGCCCCAGAAGTTTTTCCTACGAGCAGTACTTC	CASSPRSFSYEQYF
TRBV20-1	many	NA	TRBJ1-6	TGCAGTGCTACCGGAAATGATTCACCCCTCCACTTT	CSATGNDSPLHF